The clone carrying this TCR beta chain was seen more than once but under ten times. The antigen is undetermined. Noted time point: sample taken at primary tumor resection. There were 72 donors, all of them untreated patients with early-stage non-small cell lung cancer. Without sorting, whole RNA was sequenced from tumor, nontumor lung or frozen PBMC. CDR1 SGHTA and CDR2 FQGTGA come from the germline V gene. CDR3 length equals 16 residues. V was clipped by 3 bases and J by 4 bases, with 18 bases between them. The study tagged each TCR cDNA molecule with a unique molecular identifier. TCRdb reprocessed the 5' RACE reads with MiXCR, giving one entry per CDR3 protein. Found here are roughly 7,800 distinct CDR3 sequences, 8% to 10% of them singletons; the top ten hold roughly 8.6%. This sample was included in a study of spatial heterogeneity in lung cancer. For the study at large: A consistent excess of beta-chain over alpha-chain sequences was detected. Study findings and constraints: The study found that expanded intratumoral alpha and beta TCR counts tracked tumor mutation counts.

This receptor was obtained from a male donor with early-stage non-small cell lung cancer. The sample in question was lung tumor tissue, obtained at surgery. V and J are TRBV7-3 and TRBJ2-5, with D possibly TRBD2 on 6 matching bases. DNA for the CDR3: TGTGCCAGCAGCTTGAGGTCCGGGACGGGGGTAGAGACCCAGTACTTC. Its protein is CASSLRSGTGVETQYF.